This T cell receptor (beta chain) appears in the sequencing data of a study of vaccination and CD4 T cells after COVID-19. Background on the study: Convalescent persons amounted to six males plus four females, two of whom were Hispanic.

Treatment specified: approximately 9-day PBMC culture with coronavirus spike peptide pools or control peptides (ViraFEST assay). Antigen-specific T cells were expanded with peptide pools by ViraFEST, and TCRs were then sequenced. Positive PCR results dated from March to December 2020, before the US Alpha, Beta and Delta variants. Germline CDR1 and CDR2: SGHTA and FQGTGA. V shed 0 bases and J shed 2 bases, with 4 bases lying between them. The CDR3 extends over 13 amino acids. As concerns this clonotype: What it binds is not known.

Whole-study results and caveats: Looking at convalescent patients, a median approximately 86% of reactive clones were present only post-vaccination.

The Oncomine TCR Beta short-read assay was applied to DNA of cultured CD4+ T cells. TCRdb processed the PCR reads anew with MiXCR; each CDR3 protein has one entry. The data contain some 14,000 distinct CDR3 sequences, around 60% of them singletons. The TCR was taken from a human donor who had recovered from COVID-19. This chain connects TRBV7-3 to TRBJ1-2; D is unclear. Specimen: CD4+ T cells from blood, cultured in vitro. The CDR3 nucleotides are TGTGCCAGCAGCTTAACACAGAACTATGGCTACACCTTC. Amino acid sequence: CASSLTQNYGYTF. The whole variable domain, filled in from reference TRBV7-3 and TRBJ1-2, reads GAGVSQTPSNKVTEKGKYVELRCDPISGHTALYWYRQSLGQGPEFLIYFQGTGAADDSGLPNDRFFAVRPEGSVSTLKIQRTERGDSAVYLCASSLTQNYGYTFGSGTRLTVV.